The 20 T cell receptor beta chains reported below all come from one sample, sequenced in a study of metastatic and nonmetastatic thyroid tumors. There were no patients who had received any treatment before thyroid surgery. TCRdb re-processed the PCR reads through MiXCR. The table shows about 53,000 clones, with around 20% occurring only once. Source material: blood. The source is a female donor with papillary thyroid cancer or a benign thyroid nodule (not recorded which). Some clones in this sample may be carry-over from other donors' samples.

This clone was counted ten times or more. V and J are TRBV9 and TRBJ2-2; TRBD2 is a possible D gene (5 bases). V was shortened by 0 bases and J by 5 bases, with 11 bases between the two germline ends. CDR1 and CDR2 (germline): SGDLS, YYNGEE. The CDR3 sequence is 15 residues long. In DNA, the CDR3 is TGTGCCAGCAGCGTAGAGCGGAGAGGGACCGGGGAGCTGTTTTTT. Translated, it gives CASSVERRGTGELFF.

At least ten counts were recorded for this clone. This sequence joins TRBV24-1 and TRBJ2-2, with D possibly matching TRBD2 (5 bases). The CDR3 is 14 amino acids. Germline V lookup: CDR1 KGHDR, CDR2 SFDVKD. Trimming left V 6 bases short and J 3 bases short, with 10 bases between. The CDR3 nucleotides are TGTGCCACCAGTCGCAGCGGTTACACCGGGGAGCTGTTTTTT. Its protein is CATSRSGYTGELFF.

The sample holds a few counts of this clone. One base away lies a much larger clone, so this may be a sequencing read error. The chain recombines TRBV28 with TRBJ1-1; 8 bases are shared with TRBD1. This CDR3 is built from 18 residues. V shed 1 base and J 5 bases; nucleotides not matched to a gene: 15. Germline loops: CDR1 MDHEN, CDR2 SYDVKM. This CDR3 reads CASSLYPARDRRRTEAFF. Written as DNA, the CDR3 is TGTGCCAGCAGTTTATACCCCGCCCGGGACAGGCGACGGACTGAAGCTTTCTTT.

The chain has TRBV7-3 and TRBJ2-1; tentative D call: TRBD2 (6 bases). The germline V gene has CDR1 SGHTA and CDR2 FQGTGA. V was pared by 2 bases and J by 14 bases, with 13 bases between. This CDR3 is 12 amino acids long. The CDR3 DNA follows: TGTGCCAGCAGCTTATTCGGGCGGGAAAAGTTCTTC. Translating gives CASSLFGREKFF.

This clone was counted ten times or more. V and J are TRBV10-2 and TRBJ1-1; D is undetermined. Germline V gene sequence: CDR1 WSHSY, CDR2 SAAADI. Trimming took off 7 bases at V and 7 bases at J, with 13 bases between the two ends. The CDR3 length is 12 residues. This chain's CDR3 is CASKTPGDEAFF. The CDR3 nucleotides are TGCGCCAGCAAAACCCCCGGGGATGAAGCTTTCTTT.

The chain is built from TRBV7-3 and TRBJ2-3; TRBD1 matches at 7 bases. The CDR3 is 20 residues long. The J segment lost 0 bases and the V segment lost 5 bases, leaving 20 bases of the junction unmatched. Per germline, CDR1 SGHTA and CDR2 FQGTGA. The CDR3 nucleotides read TGTGCCAGCAGCCGACAATACGGAAGGGACAGCCGGAATAGCACAGATACGCAGTATTTT. Translated: CASSRQYGRDSRNSTDTQYF.

Of note for this clone: Mismatch with germline at one junction end may stem from a read error. In nucleotides, the CDR3 is TGTGCCGGCAGCCAAGTGGGACTAGCGGGGAACACAGATACGCATTATTTT. Translation: CAGSQVGLAGNTDTHYF. This rearrangement joins TRBV4-2 to TRBJ2-3; 13 bases line up with TRBD2. CDR3 length: 17 residues. CDR1 is LGHNA and CDR2 is YNFKEQ in the germline V gene.

This clone came up many times. V is TRBV28 and J is TRBJ2-5, with D unclear. The CDR3 totals 13 residues. CDR1 is MDHEN and CDR2 is SYDVKM in the germline V gene. With 1 base removed from V and 2 bases from J, the gap between germline ends came to 5 bases. This chain's CDR3 is CASSLSRQETQYF. The CDR3 bases are TGTGCCAGCAGTTTATCTAGGCAAGAGACCCAGTACTTC.

This clone has ten or more counts. This rearrangement joins TRBV18 to TRBJ1-4, with unresolved D. V was trimmed by 7 bases and J by 5 bases, leaving 17 bases between them. CDR3 size: 15 residues. Germline-derived CDR1 and CDR2 are KGHSH and LQKENI. CDR3 residues: CASLKAGDTNEKLFF. The CDR3 nucleotides read TGTGCCAGCTTGAAGGCAGGTGATACCAATGAAAAACTGTTTTTT. Filled out from reference TRBV18 and TRBJ1-4, the complete variable domain reads NAGVMQNPRHLVRRRGQEARLRCSPMKGHSHVYWYRQLPEEGLKFMVYLQKENIIDESGMPKERFSAEFPKEGPSILRIQQVVRGDSAAYFCASLKAGDTNEKLFFGSGTQLSVL.

The sample holds many counts of this clone. The CDR3 coding sequence is TGTGCCAGCAGTTTAAGGGCTAGCGGGATTAGCGCAGATACGCAGTATTTT. Its translation: CASSLRASGISADTQYF. The V gene is TRBV27, the J gene TRBJ2-3; 9 nucleotides match TRBD2. Germline loops: CDR1 MNHEY, CDR2 SMNVEV (reference sequence). This CDR3 has 17 amino acids. V lost 2 bases to trimming and J lost 4 bases; unmatched junction nucleotides: 10.

There are a few counts of this clone. This may arise from a read error, as a much more abundant clone is one base away. This CDR3 is also generated by other DNA sequences in the sample. The chain combines TRBV20-1 with TRBJ2-1, with D perhaps TRBD2 (5 bases). Germline CDR1 reads DFQATT; CDR2 reads SNEGSKA (reference sequence). The ends were cut back, 4 bases at V and 8 bases at J, with 9 bases in the middle. This CDR3 is 11 amino acids long. The chain's CDR3 is CSATSLYEQFF. The CDR3 DNA sequence: TGCAGTGCTACTAGCCTCTATGAGCAGTTCTTC.

This clone was recorded at least ten times. CDR3 nucleotide sequence: TGTGCCAGCAGCCTTCAGGGGGCGCAAGATACGCAGTATTTT. This translates into CASSLQGAQDTQYF. V and J are TRBV13 and TRBJ2-3; 8 bases agree with TRBD1. The CDR3 is 14 residues long. After removal of 5 bases from V and 5 bases from J, the junction contained 6 bases not matched to a gene. Germline V gene lookup returns CDR1 PRHDT and CDR2 FYEKMQ (reference sequence).

Ten or more counts support this clone. V is TRBV12-3 or TRBV12-4 and J is TRBJ1-1; 8 bases align to TRBD1. The CDR3 is made up of 13 amino acids. The trim removed 1 base at V and 11 bases at J, leaving 6 bases unmatched. CDR3 sequence: CASSLGNRGSAFF. The CDR3 DNA reads as TGTGCCAGCAGTTTAGGTAACAGGGGGTCCGCTTTCTTT.

This clone was counted ten times or more. V gene TRBV28 combines with J gene TRBJ2-6; no clear D. CDR1 MDHEN and CDR2 SYDVKM come from the germline V gene. Trimming left V 3 bases short and J 4 bases short, with 4 bases between. This CDR3 contains 13 residues. This CDR3 reads CASSFSGANVLTF. The CDR3 nucleotides read TGTGCCAGCAGTTTTTCCGGGGCCAACGTCCTGACTTTC. Filled out from reference TRBV28 and TRBJ2-6, the complete variable domain reads DVKVTQSSRYLVKRTGEKVFLECVQDMDHENMFWYRQDPGLGLRLIYFSYDVKMKEKGDIPEGYSVSREKKERFSLILESASTNQTSMYLCASSFSGANVLTFGAGSRLTVL.

There are many counts of this clone. The rearrangement uses TRBV20-1 and TRBJ2-7; D possibly corresponds to TRBD2 (6 bases). The CDR3 extends over 16 amino acids. Trimming pared 6 bases from V and 0 bases from J, leaving 21 bases between. Germline V gives CDR1 DFQATT, CDR2 SNEGSKA (reference sequence). The CDR3 region is CSADLTAGQSSYEQYF. The CDR3, as DNA: TGCAGTGCCGACCTCACAGCGGGCCAAAGCTCCTACGAGCAGTACTTC.

In this sample, this clone turned up many times. The V and J genes are TRBV13 and TRBJ2-5, with 12 bases lining up with TRBD1. The CDR3 is made up of 15 amino acids. Per germline, CDR1 PRHDT and CDR2 FYEKMQ (reference sequence). The V and J ends lost 6 bases and 4 bases, in that order; junction bases with no gene match: 6. The CDR3 sequence is CASRDGTGGPETQYF. Here the CDR3 DNA reads TGTGCCAGCAGAGACGGGACAGGGGGCCCAGAGACCCAGTACTTC.

This clone was recorded at least ten times. The CDR3 is CASSQVLGQGISGANVLTF. The CDR3 region has the DNA TGTGCCAGCAGCCAAGTGCTAGGACAGGGTATCTCTGGGGCCAACGTCCTGACTTTC. This chain connects TRBV3-1 to TRBJ2-6; 8 bases are shared with TRBD1. CDR3 length: 19 residues. V lost 1 base and J lost 0; bases outside the gene matches: 8. CDR1 is LGHDT, CDR2 YNNKEL, per germline (reference sequence).

At least ten counts were recorded for this clone. The chain has TRBV6-5 and TRBJ2-7, with D tentatively TRBD2 (5 bases). The CDR3 is 15 residues long. The germline V and J ends were trimmed by 1 base and 5 bases, with 15 bases remaining between them. Germline CDR1 MNHEY, CDR2 SVGAGI. CDR3 nucleotides: TGTGCCAGCAGTTACTTACCGGGGTCGACCGACGAGCAGTACTTC. Protein product: CASSYLPGSTDEQYF.

The CDR3 loop reads CASSLQDRTPGDQYF. The DNA of the CDR3 is TGTGCCAGCAGCTTACAGGACAGGACTCCAGGGGATCAGTACTTC. This sequence joins TRBV7-9 and TRBJ2-7; 7 positions match TRBD1. CDR1 is SEHNR, CDR2 FQNEAQ, per germline (reference sequence). V trimming: 2 bases; J trimming: 10 bases; junction bases outside the gene matches: 14. CDR3 length: 15 residues.

This clone appeared a few times. The junction departs from germline at one end; a sequencing error may be responsible. V is TRBV6-5 and J is TRBJ2-3; D might be TRBD2 (6 bases). Germline V gene lookup returns CDR1 MNHEY and CDR2 SVGAGI. This CDR3 spans 17 amino acids. CDR3 sequence: CASSYPRLEGGTDTQYF. The CDR3 nucleotides read TGTGCCAGCAGTTACCCTAGACTAGAGGGAGGCACAGATACACAGTATTTT.